The rows below give T cell receptor beta chains drawn from one sample of a study of regulatory T cells in long-lasting Graves disease. TCRdb re-called the multiplex PCR reads with MiXCR, one entry per CDR3 protein. This table holds hundreds of thousands of distinct CDR3 sequences, less than 25% found once. Sequenced material: peripheral blood mononuclear cells (PBMCs), taken when the disease was refractory, from a patient treated with antithyroid drugs. The receptors originated from a female donor with Graves disease. CDR3s include the opening cysteine and the closing phenylalanine or tryptophan. D genes are given only for firm matches. Clone size is given for some rows only: seen once, a few or many times, or a class if the clone is expanded.

CDR3 protein: CASSPTSGSYEQYF
CDR3 DNA: TGTGCCAGCAGCCCGACTAGCGGGAGCTACGAGCAGTACTTC
V gene: TRBV28
J gene: TRBJ2-7
D gene: TRBD2
clone size: many

CDR3 protein: CASSDSSNQPQRF
CDR3 DNA: TGTGCCAGCAGCGACAGTTCCAATCAGCCCCAGCGTTTT
V gene: TRBV12-3/TRBV12-4
J gene: TRBJ1-5
D gene: NA
clone size: NA

CDR3 protein: CSVRVAEAFF
CDR3 DNA: TGCAGCGTGAGGGTTGCTGAAGCTTTCTTT
V gene: TRBV29-1
J gene: TRBJ1-1
D gene: NA
clone size: NA

CDR3 protein: CASGFLLPSGGDTGELFF
CDR3 DNA: TGTGCTAGTGGTTTCCTCCTCCCTAGCGGGGGGGACACCGGGGAGCTGTTTTTT
V gene: TRBV12-5
J gene: TRBJ2-2
D gene: TRBD2
clone size: NA

CDR3 protein: CASSQIGTVNTEAFF
CDR3 DNA: TGCGCCAGCAGCCAAATAGGGACTGTGAACACTGAAGCTTTCTTT
V gene: TRBV4-1
J gene: TRBJ1-1
D gene: NA
clone size: NA

CDR3 protein: CASSGTGFRHTDTQYF
CDR3 DNA: TGTGCCAGCAGCGGGACAGGGTTCCGACACACAGATACGCAGTATTTT
V gene: TRBV9
J gene: TRBJ2-3
D gene: TRBD1
clone size: NA

CDR3 protein: CASSYRSAGGPGELFF
CDR3 DNA: TGTGCCAGCAGTTACCGATCAGCGGGAGGTCCCGGGGAGCTGTTTTTT
V gene: TRBV6-5
J gene: TRBJ2-2
D gene: TRBD2
clone size: few

CDR3 protein: CASSLHGAGGPIYEQYF
CDR3 DNA: TGTGCCAGCAGCCTACACGGAGCGGGAGGGCCTATCTACGAGCAGTACTTC
V gene: TRBV3-1
J gene: TRBJ2-7
D gene: TRBD2
clone size: NA

CDR3 protein: CASSQDGGQGFSEQYF
CDR3 DNA: TGCGCCAGCAGCCAAGATGGGGGACAGGGGTTCAGCGAGCAGTACTTC
V gene: TRBV4-3
J gene: TRBJ2-7
D gene: TRBD1
clone size: NA

CDR3 protein: CASSLYGTGLNTEAFF
CDR3 DNA: TGTGCCAGCAGTTTATATGGGACAGGCTTGAACACTGAAGCTTTCTTT
V gene: TRBV27
J gene: TRBJ1-1
D gene: TRBD1
clone size: many

CDR3 protein: CAWSNPTGQGITEAFF
CDR3 DNA: TGTGCCTGGAGTAACCCCACCGGACAGGGGATCACTGAAGCTTTCTTT
V gene: TRBV30
J gene: TRBJ1-1
D gene: TRBD1
clone size: many

CDR3 protein: CASSQGAGGRETQYF
CDR3 DNA: TGCGCCAGCAGCCAAGGCGCAGGGGGCAGGGAGACCCAGTACTTC
V gene: TRBV4-1
J gene: TRBJ2-5
D gene: TRBD1
clone size: many

CDR3 protein: CASSQDRRTSQDYEQYF
CDR3 DNA: TGCGCCAGCAGCCAAGATAGACGGACTAGCCAGGACTACGAGCAGTACTTC
V gene: TRBV4-3
J gene: TRBJ2-7
D gene: TRBD2
clone size: few

CDR3 protein: CASSTLAASYEQYF
CDR3 DNA: TGTGCCAGCAGCACCCTAGCGGCCTCCTACGAGCAGTACTTC
V gene: TRBV6-1
J gene: TRBJ2-7
D gene: TRBD2
clone size: many

CDR3 protein: CASSPYSGAEGYTF
CDR3 DNA: TGTGCCAGCAGCCCCTACTCTGGGGCGGAAGGCTACACCTTC
V gene: TRBV7-9
J gene: TRBJ1-2
D gene: NA
clone size: NA

CDR3 protein: CAGSFDLQREKLFF
CDR3 DNA: TGTGCCGGCAGCTTTGATCTCCAACGGGAAAAACTGTTTTTT
V gene: TRBV7-2
J gene: TRBJ1-4
D gene: NA
clone size: NA

CDR3 protein: CASRLRLAGITDTQYF
CDR3 DNA: TGTGCCAGCAGATTGCGACTAGCGGGTATCACAGATACGCAGTATTTT
V gene: TRBV27
J gene: TRBJ2-3
D gene: TRBD2
clone size: NA

CDR3 protein: CASSVGSFREQYF
CDR3 DNA: TGTGCCAGCAGTGTAGGGTCCTTTAGGGAGCAGTACTTC
V gene: TRBV12-3/TRBV12-4
J gene: TRBJ2-7
D gene: NA
clone size: many

CDR3 protein: CASSMGTENSPLHF
CDR3 DNA: TGTGCCAGTAGTATGGGGACAGAGAATTCACCCCTCCACTTT
V gene: TRBV19
J gene: TRBJ1-6
D gene: TRBD1
clone size: few

CDR3 protein: CATGGLATDTQYF
CDR3 DNA: TGTGCCACCGGAGGACTAGCAACAGATACGCAGTATTTT
V gene: TRBV6-1
J gene: TRBJ2-3
D gene: TRBD2
clone size: few

CDR3 protein: CASSTYRGSSYEQYF
CDR3 DNA: TGTGCCAGCAGCACCTACAGGGGATCTAGTTACGAGCAGTACTTC
V gene: TRBV7-9
J gene: TRBJ2-7
D gene: TRBD1
clone size: NA

CDR3 protein: CASSLFPGAASNQPQHF
CDR3 DNA: TGTGCCAGCAGCTTGTTCCCAGGGGCGGCAAGCAATCAGCCCCAGCATTTT
V gene: TRBV7-2
J gene: TRBJ1-5
D gene: NA
clone size: few

CDR3 protein: CSARDLAGSSYEQYF
CDR3 DNA: TGCAGTGCTAGAGATCTGGCGGGAAGCTCCTACGAGCAGTACTTC
V gene: TRBV20-1
J gene: TRBJ2-7
D gene: NA
clone size: NA

CDR3 protein: CASSLAILAGELFF
CDR3 DNA: TGTGCCAGCAGTCTAGCTATCTTGGCCGGGGAGCTGTTTTTT
V gene: TRBV12-3/TRBV12-4
J gene: TRBJ2-2
D gene: NA
clone size: NA

CDR3 protein: CSVEGEAWRSSGANVLTF
CDR3 DNA: TGCAGCGTTGAGGGTGAGGCCTGGAGAAGCTCTGGGGCCAACGTCCTGACTTTC
V gene: TRBV29-1
J gene: TRBJ2-6
D gene: NA
clone size: NA

CDR3 protein: CASSLLTTEQFF
CDR3 DNA: TGTGCCAGCAGTTTATTAACGACAGAGCAGTTCTTC
V gene: TRBV28
J gene: TRBJ2-1
D gene: NA
clone size: NA

CDR3 protein: CASSLGQHTEAFF
CDR3 DNA: TGTGCCAGCAGCTTGGGCCAGCACACTGAAGCTTTCTTT
V gene: TRBV5-4
J gene: TRBJ1-1
D gene: NA
clone size: few

CDR3 protein: CAPYGLGNNQPQHF
CDR3 DNA: TGTGCCCCCTATGGGCTGGGTAACAATCAGCCCCAGCATTTT
V gene: TRBV7-8
J gene: TRBJ1-5
D gene: NA
clone size: few

CDR3 protein: CASRGTGESLNTEAFF
CDR3 DNA: TGTGCCAGCAGGGGGACAGGGGAGAGTTTGAACACTGAAGCTTTCTTT
V gene: TRBV6-1
J gene: TRBJ1-1
D gene: TRBD1
clone size: many

CDR3 protein: CASSQVRAGSSGANVLTF
CDR3 DNA: TGCGCCAGCAGCCAAGTGAGGGCAGGTAGCTCTGGGGCCAACGTCCTGACTTTC
V gene: TRBV4-3
J gene: TRBJ2-6
D gene: NA
clone size: NA

CDR3 protein: CASSLGGGDSYEQYF
CDR3 DNA: TGTGCCAGCAGCTTAGGTGGGGGGGACTCCTACGAGCAGTACTTC
V gene: TRBV7-8
J gene: TRBJ2-7
D gene: TRBD2
clone size: few

CDR3 protein: CASSFSGGGETQYF
CDR3 DNA: TGTGCCAGCAGTTTCAGCGGGGGGGGAGAGACCCAGTACTTC
V gene: TRBV12-3/TRBV12-4
J gene: TRBJ2-5
D gene: TRBD2
clone size: few

CDR3 protein: CASREGGRSYEQYF
CDR3 DNA: TGTGCCAGCAGGGAAGGCGGGCGCTCCTACGAGCAGTACTTC
V gene: TRBV28
J gene: TRBJ2-7
D gene: NA
clone size: many

CDR3 protein: CASSMRTSGSFYEQYF
CDR3 DNA: TGTGCCAGCAGTATGCGGACTAGCGGGAGTTTCTACGAGCAGTACTTC
V gene: TRBV6-1
J gene: TRBJ2-7
D gene: TRBD2
clone size: NA

CDR3 protein: CASSQAGTSGRPTYEQYF
CDR3 DNA: TGTGCCAGCAGCCAAGCGGGTACTAGCGGGAGGCCTACTTACGAGCAGTACTTC
V gene: TRBV3-1
J gene: TRBJ2-7
D gene: TRBD2
clone size: few

CDR3 protein: CASSTNPVGVDYNEQFF
CDR3 DNA: TGTGCCAGCTCGACTAATCCCGTGGGGGTGGACTACAATGAGCAGTTCTTC
V gene: TRBV18
J gene: TRBJ2-1
D gene: NA
clone size: NA

CDR3 protein: CAWSGTLSYEQYF
CDR3 DNA: TGTGCCTGGAGTGGAACCCTTTCCTACGAGCAGTACTTC
V gene: TRBV30
J gene: TRBJ2-7
D gene: NA
clone size: few

CDR3 protein: CASSSADGQTNEQYF
CDR3 DNA: TGTGCCAGCAGCTCCGCCGACGGGCAGACAAACGAGCAGTACTTC
V gene: TRBV7-8
J gene: TRBJ2-7
D gene: NA
clone size: many

CDR3 protein: CASSSGNTDTQYF
CDR3 DNA: TGTGCCAGCAGTTCAGGGAACACAGATACGCAGTATTTT
V gene: TRBV6-9
J gene: TRBJ2-3
D gene: NA
clone size: NA

CDR3 protein: CASSISSGLKSGELFF
CDR3 DNA: TGTGCCAGTAGTATTTCTAGCGGGTTGAAGTCCGGGGAGCTGTTTTTT
V gene: TRBV19
J gene: TRBJ2-2
D gene: TRBD2
clone size: NA

CDR3 protein: CASSGTGVRNEKLFF
CDR3 DNA: TGTGCCAGCAGTGGAACAGGGGTACGGAATGAAAAACTGTTTTTT
V gene: TRBV6-1
J gene: TRBJ1-4
D gene: TRBD1
clone size: NA

CDR3 protein: CSAQVGWAGNTEAFF
CDR3 DNA: TGCAGTGCCCAAGTCGGGTGGGCCGGGAACACTGAAGCTTTCTTT
V gene: TRBV20-1
J gene: TRBJ1-1
D gene: NA
clone size: few

CDR3 protein: CSVWTGGTSTEAFF
CDR3 DNA: TGCAGCGTCTGGACAGGGGGTACGAGCACTGAAGCTTTCTTT
V gene: TRBV29-1
J gene: TRBJ1-1
D gene: TRBD1
clone size: NA

CDR3 protein: CASRPTASYNEQFF
CDR3 DNA: TGTGCCAGCAGGCCGACAGCCTCCTACAATGAGCAGTTCTTC
V gene: TRBV6-1
J gene: TRBJ2-1
D gene: NA
clone size: NA

CDR3 protein: CASTSLVFLAKNIQYF
CDR3 DNA: TGTGCCAGCACTTCGTTGGTCTTTCTAGCCAAAAACATTCAGTACTTC
V gene: TRBV7-9
J gene: TRBJ2-4
D gene: NA
clone size: many